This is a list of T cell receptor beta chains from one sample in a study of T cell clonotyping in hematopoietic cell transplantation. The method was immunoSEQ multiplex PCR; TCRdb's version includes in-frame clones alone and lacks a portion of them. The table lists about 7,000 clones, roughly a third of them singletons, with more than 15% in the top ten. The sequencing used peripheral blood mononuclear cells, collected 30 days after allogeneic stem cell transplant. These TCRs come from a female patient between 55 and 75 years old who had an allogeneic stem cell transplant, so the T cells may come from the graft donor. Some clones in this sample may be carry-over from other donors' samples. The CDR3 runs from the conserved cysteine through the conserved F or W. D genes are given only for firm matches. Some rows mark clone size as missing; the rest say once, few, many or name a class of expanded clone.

DNA: TGTGCCGGCTCGAGCACCGGGGAGCTGTTTTTT
CDR3: CAGSSTGELFF
D: -
J: TRBJ2-2
V: TRBV7-6
size: -

DNA: TGTGCCTGGACAGACTCGGGTACTGAAGCTTTCTTT
CDR3: CAWTDSGTEAFF
D: -
J: TRBJ1-1
V: TRBV30
size: few

DNA: TGTGCCAGCAGCTCGGAATTCAGGGCTTACGAGCAGTACTTC
CDR3: CASSSEFRAYEQYF
D: -
J: TRBJ2-7
V: TRBV4-2
size: -

DNA: TGTGCCAGTAGTATGGGACAGGGTGTGATTTCCCAGCATTTT
CDR3: CASSMGQGVISQHF
D: TRBD1
J: TRBJ1-5
V: TRBV19
size: few

DNA: TGCAGCGTCTGGGACGCTAATGAAAAACTGTTTTTT
CDR3: CSVWDANEKLFF
D: -
J: TRBJ1-4
V: TRBV29-1
size: -

DNA: TGTGCCTGGAGCCTGTTGGGGGCCCCAAGCAATCAGCCCCAGCATTTT
CDR3: CAWSLLGAPSNQPQHF
D: -
J: TRBJ1-5
V: TRBV30
size: -

DNA: TGCGCCAGCAGCCCCAACCCACAAGAGACCCAGTACTTC
CDR3: CASSPNPQETQYF
D: -
J: TRBJ2-5
V: TRBV5-1
size: -

DNA: TGCAGCGTCTTCGTTCCAGGGGATCGGGAGAATGGCTACACCTTC
CDR3: CSVFVPGDRENGYTF
D: -
J: TRBJ1-2
V: TRBV29-1
size: -

DNA: TGTGCCTGGAGATCTACTTTTGGGTCACCCCTCCACTTT
CDR3: CAWRSTFGSPLHF
D: -
J: TRBJ1-6
V: TRBV30
size: few

DNA: TGCGCCAGCAGCCAAGACAGCGGGAACACTGAAGCTTTCTTT
CDR3: CASSQDSGNTEAFF
D: -
J: TRBJ1-1
V: TRBV4-3
size: few

DNA: TGCAGCGTTGAAGTCGCTCCCAAGGACGGGACGGTATCCTACGAGCAGTACTTC
CDR3: CSVEVAPKDGTVSYEQYF
D: -
J: TRBJ2-7
V: TRBV29-1
size: -

DNA: TGTGCCTGGAGGACGGCCGGGGGTTCACCCCTCCACTTT
CDR3: CAWRTAGGSPLHF
D: -
J: TRBJ1-6
V: TRBV30
size: few

DNA: TGTGCCAGCAGCTGGGCCCAGCCAGCAGGGTCAGATACGCAGTATTTT
CDR3: CASSWAQPAGSDTQYF
D: -
J: TRBJ2-3
V: TRBV5-6
size: -

DNA: TGTGCCATGGAGGCCCTGGGAGGATTAAACCCGATTCAAGGAAACACCATATATTTT
CDR3: CAMEALGGLNPIQGNTIYF
D: -
J: TRBJ1-3
V: TRBV30
size: -

DNA: TGTGCCAGCAGCCTCGTCCTCAGTAGTCCCCTCTACGAGCAGTACTTC
CDR3: CASSLVLSSPLYEQYF
D: -
J: TRBJ2-7
V: TRBV7-2
size: -

DNA: TGTGCCAGCAGGCCGGGACCGGATGGCTACACCTTC
CDR3: CASRPGPDGYTF
D: -
J: TRBJ1-2
V: TRBV6-6
size: -

DNA: TGTGCCAGCAGAACGGCGGCAGGGAATCAGCCCCAGCATTTT
CDR3: CASRTAAGNQPQHF
D: -
J: TRBJ1-5
V: TRBV6-5
size: few

DNA: TGTGCCTTCTACGGGGGGCAGGGACGGTATGGCTACACCTTC
CDR3: CAFYGGQGRYGYTF
D: -
J: TRBJ1-2
V: TRBV30
size: -

DNA: TGTGCCAGCAGCCCAGGGACAGGGGCCGGTGAGCAGTTCTTC
CDR3: CASSPGTGAGEQFF
D: TRBD1
J: TRBJ2-1
V: TRBV6-1
size: few

DNA: TGCGCCAGCAGCCAAGAAAAGAGGCTACTGGCGGGCTACACCTTC
CDR3: CASSQEKRLLAGYTF
D: -
J: TRBJ1-2
V: TRBV4-1
size: -

DNA: TGTGCCTGGAGTCCCCCAAGCGGGACCCAGTACTTC
CDR3: CAWSPPSGTQYF
D: -
J: TRBJ2-5
V: TRBV30
size: -

DNA: TGCGCCAGCAGCTTGGGGGCTAGCAGCTACCAAGAGACCCAGTACTTC
CDR3: CASSLGASSYQETQYF
D: -
J: TRBJ2-5
V: TRBV5-1
size: -

DNA: TGCAGCGTTGGAACAGGGGGGCACAATCAGCCCCAGCATTTT
CDR3: CSVGTGGHNQPQHF
D: TRBD1
J: TRBJ1-5
V: TRBV29-1
size: few

DNA: TGTGCCAGCAGTGGTTCGGCTGTGGGGCAGTTCTTC
CDR3: CASSGSAVGQFF
D: -
J: TRBJ2-1
V: TRBV2
size: -

DNA: TGTGCCAGCAGCTCCCATACTTGGACAGGGGTGAATTCACCCCTCCACTTT
CDR3: CASSSHTWTGVNSPLHF
D: TRBD1
J: TRBJ1-6
V: TRBV7-9
size: medium-sized

DNA: TGCGCCAGCAGCTTGGACGGTAATTCACCCCTCCACTTT
CDR3: CASSLDGNSPLHF
D: -
J: TRBJ1-6
V: TRBV5-1
size: once

DNA: TGTGCCTGGGGGGGCCGACGTGCCGAGCAGTACTTC
CDR3: CAWGGRRAEQYF
D: -
J: TRBJ2-7
V: TRBV30
size: -

DNA: TGTGCCAGCAGCCAAGGGGACAGGGGAAGGCGGCAGTACTTC
CDR3: CASSQGDRGRRQYF
D: TRBD1
J: TRBJ2-7
V: TRBV14
size: -

DNA: TGTGCCTGGGCGGGGGGCCTTACCTACGAGCAGTACTTC
CDR3: CAWAGGLTYEQYF
D: TRBD2
J: TRBJ2-7
V: TRBV30
size: -

DNA: TGTGCCATCAGTGAAACGCAGCGAGCAACTAATGAAAAACTGTTTTTT
CDR3: CAISETQRATNEKLFF
D: -
J: TRBJ1-4
V: TRBV10-3
size: medium-sized

DNA: TGTGCCAGCAGCACGGGACAGGTCGAAGAGACCCAGTACTTC
CDR3: CASSTGQVEETQYF
D: TRBD1
J: TRBJ2-5
V: TRBV11-2
size: few

DNA: TGCAGCGTTGTGCGGGGGCGCGGGGAGACCCAGTACTTC
CDR3: CSVVRGRGETQYF
D: -
J: TRBJ2-5
V: TRBV29-1
size: -

DNA: TGTGCCTGGAGAGAGGGCGTGGGGTCCACCGGGGAGCTGTTTTTT
CDR3: CAWREGVGSTGELFF
D: -
J: TRBJ2-2
V: TRBV30
size: -

DNA: TGCAGCGTTGGAATAGCGGAGTACGAGCAGTACTTC
CDR3: CSVGIAEYEQYF
D: -
J: TRBJ2-7
V: TRBV29-1
size: few

DNA: TGTGCCAGGGGAGGTACAGGGGGAAATCAGCCCCAGCATTTT
CDR3: CARGGTGGNQPQHF
D: TRBD1
J: TRBJ1-5
V: TRBV2
size: large

DNA: TGCGCCAGCAACCGGGACAGGGATGACGAGCAGTACTTC
CDR3: CASNRDRDDEQYF
D: TRBD1
J: TRBJ2-7
V: TRBV5-1
size: -

DNA: TGTGCCAGCAGCTCAGGACAGGGGATAAGGAATATATACACCTTC
CDR3: CASSSGQGIRNIYTF
D: TRBD1
J: TRBJ1-2
V: TRBV5-6
size: -